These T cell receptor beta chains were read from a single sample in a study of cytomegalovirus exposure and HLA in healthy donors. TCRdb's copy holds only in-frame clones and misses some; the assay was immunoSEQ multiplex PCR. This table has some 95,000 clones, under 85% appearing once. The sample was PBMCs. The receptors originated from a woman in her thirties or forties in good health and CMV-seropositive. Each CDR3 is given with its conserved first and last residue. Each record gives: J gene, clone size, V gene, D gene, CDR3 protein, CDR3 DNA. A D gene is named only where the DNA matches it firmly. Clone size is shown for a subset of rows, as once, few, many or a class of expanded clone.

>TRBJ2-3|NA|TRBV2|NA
CASSEAQGPYDTQYF
TGTGCCAGCAGTGAAGCACAGGGTCCCTACGATACGCAGTATTTT
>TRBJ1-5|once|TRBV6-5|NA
CASSSDINQPQHF
TGTGCCAGCAGTTCGGACATAAATCAGCCCCAGCATTTT
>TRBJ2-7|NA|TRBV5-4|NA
CASRHPGHPPGEQYF
TGTGCCAGCAGACATCCGGGACACCCTCCGGGCGAGCAGTACTTC
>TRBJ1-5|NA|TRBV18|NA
CASSPRQDGQPQHF
TGTGCCAGCTCACCACGACAGGATGGCCAGCCCCAGCATTTT
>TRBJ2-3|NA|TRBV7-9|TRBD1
CASSPLGQVRSTDTQYF
TGTGCCAGCAGCCCCCTGGGACAGGTCAGAAGCACAGATACGCAGTATTTT
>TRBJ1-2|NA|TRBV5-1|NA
CASSPGNYGYTF
TGCGCCAGCAGCCCGGGGAACTATGGCTACACCTTC
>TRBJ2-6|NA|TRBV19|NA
CASSNEDSGANVLTF
TGTGCCAGTAGTAACGAGGACTCTGGGGCCAACGTCCTGACTTTC
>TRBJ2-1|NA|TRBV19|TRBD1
CASSTGQGTNEQFF
TGTGCCAGTAGTACAGGACAGGGGACCAATGAGCAGTTCTTC
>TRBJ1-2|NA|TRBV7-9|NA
CASSPPEGQFYGYTF
TGTGCCAGCAGCCCCCCCGAAGGACAGTTCTATGGCTACACCTTC
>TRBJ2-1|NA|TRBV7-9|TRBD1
CASSSQRGGTGHYNEQFF
TGTGCCAGCAGCTCCCAAAGGGGGGGGACAGGGCACTACAATGAGCAGTTCTTC
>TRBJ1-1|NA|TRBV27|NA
CASSLGGGGGRTEAFF
TGTGCCAGCAGTTTGGGAGGTGGGGGAGGAAGAACTGAAGCTTTCTTT
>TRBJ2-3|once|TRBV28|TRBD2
CASSLGSGRTQYF
TGTGCCAGCAGTTTGGGGAGCGGGAGAACGCAGTATTTT
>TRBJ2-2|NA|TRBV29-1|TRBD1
CSAVGWVDRENTGELFF
TGCAGCGCCGTGGGGTGGGTTGACAGGGAGAACACCGGGGAGCTGTTTTTT
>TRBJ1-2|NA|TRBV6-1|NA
CASRLRTANYGYTF
TGTGCCAGCAGACTTAGGACAGCTAACTATGGCTACACCTTC
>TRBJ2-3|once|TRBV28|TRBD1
CASVVGGQDTQYF
TGTGCCAGCGTTGTAGGGGGACAGGATACGCAGTATTTT
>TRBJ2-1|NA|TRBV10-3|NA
CAISGSVEQFF
TGTGCCATCAGTGGTAGCGTGGAGCAGTTCTTC